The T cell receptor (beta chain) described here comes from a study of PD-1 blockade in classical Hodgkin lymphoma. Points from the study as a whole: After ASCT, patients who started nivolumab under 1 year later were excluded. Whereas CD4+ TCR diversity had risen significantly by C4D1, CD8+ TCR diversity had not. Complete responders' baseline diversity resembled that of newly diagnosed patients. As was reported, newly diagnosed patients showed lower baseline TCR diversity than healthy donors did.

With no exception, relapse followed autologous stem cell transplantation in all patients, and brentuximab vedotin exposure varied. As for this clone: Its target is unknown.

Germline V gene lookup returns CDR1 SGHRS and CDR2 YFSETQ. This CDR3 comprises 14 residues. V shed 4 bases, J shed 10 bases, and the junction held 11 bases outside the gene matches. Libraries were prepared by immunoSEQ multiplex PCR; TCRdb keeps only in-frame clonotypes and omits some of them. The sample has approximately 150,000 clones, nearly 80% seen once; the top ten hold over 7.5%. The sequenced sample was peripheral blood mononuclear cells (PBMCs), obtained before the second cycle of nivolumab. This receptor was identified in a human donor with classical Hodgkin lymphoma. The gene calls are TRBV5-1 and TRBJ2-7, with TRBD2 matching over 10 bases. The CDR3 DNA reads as TGCGCCAGCAGCGCTACTAGCGGGAATCCCCGACAGTACTTC. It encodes CASSATSGNPRQYF. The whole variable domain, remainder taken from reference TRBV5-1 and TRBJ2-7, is KAGVTQTPRYLIKTRGQQVTLSCSPISGHRSVSWYQQTPGQGLQFLFEYFSETQRNKGNFPGRFSGRQFSNSRSEMNVSTLELGDSALYLCASSATSGNPRQYFGPGTRLTVT.